These 12 T cell receptor beta chains were all obtained from the same sample, sequenced in a study of beta chain features in type 1 diabetes. Expressed TCRB transcripts got sequenced, as all isolated RNA was reverse transcribed. Generated by immunoSEQ multiplex PCR, the TCRdb table keeps only in-frame clones and is missing some. The data show 600,000 to 650,000 clones, around 15% seen once. The sequenced sample was naive CD4+ T cells from blood. The receptors here all came from a man aged 18-30 years in good health.

There are a few counts of this clone. The V call is TRBV29-1, the J call TRBJ2-3, with 8 bases lining up with TRBD2. The CDR3 length is 15 residues. J gave up 3 bases and V 1 base, and 6 bases lay outside the gene matches. The germline gives CDR1 SQVTM, CDR2 ANQGSEA. The CDR3 sequence: CSVEVTGGSTDTQYF. The DNA of the CDR3 is TGCAGCGTTGAAGTAACGGGGGGGTCAACAGATACGCAGTATTTT.

The rearrangement joins TRBV11-2 to TRBJ2-7, with D possibly called TRBD1 or TRBD2 (5 bases each). Looked up from germline, CDR1 is SGHAT and CDR2 is FQNNGV. This CDR3 is 17 amino acids long. V was clipped by 5 bases and J by 1 base, with 21 bases between them. The CDR3 here is CASSQPDPGRVSYEQYF. CDR3 in DNA: TGTGCCAGCAGCCAACCCGATCCGGGACGGGTATCCTACGAGCAGTACTTC.

The sample holds a few counts of this clone. This chain links TRBV7-9 with TRBJ1-5, with D unresolved. From germline, CDR1 is SEHNR and CDR2 FQNEAQ (reference sequence). The CDR3 totals 13 residues. The V end was cut by 1 base, the J end by 4 bases, with 5 bases between. The DNA of the CDR3 is TGTGCCAGCAGCTTAGTCCCAAATCAGCCCCAGCATTTT. Protein product: CASSLVPNQPQHF.

This clone turned up a few times. V gene TRBV5-1 combines with J gene TRBJ2-7, with TRBD1 matching 8 bases. Germline V lookup: CDR1 SGHRS, CDR2 YFSETQ. This CDR3 has 13 residues. Trimming at V came to 6 bases and at J to 0 bases, leaving 2 bases not matched to a gene. In DNA form, the CDR3 reads TGCGCCAGCACCACAGGGGGCTCCTACGAGCAGTACTTC. Its translation is CASTTGGSYEQYF.

This clone has just a few counts. This chain joins TRBV5-4 and TRBJ2-1; 9 bases match TRBD2. Per germline, CDR1 SGHNT and CDR2 YYREEE (reference sequence). There are 16 residues in the CDR3. With V trimmed by 4 bases and J by 4 bases, 9 bases remained unmatched. This CDR3 reads CASSPVRLAEYNEQFF. CDR3 nucleotides: TGTGCCAGCAGCCCGGTCCGACTAGCGGAATACAATGAGCAGTTCTTC.

The chain joins TRBV5-1 to TRBJ2-5; TRBD1 agrees at 9 bases. Germline V CDR1 and CDR2: SGHRS, YFSETQ. The CDR3 is 15 residues long. J gave up 5 bases and V 4 bases, and 9 bases lay outside the gene matches. CDR3 amino acids: CASSVTGGPAETQYF. Written as DNA, the CDR3 is TGCGCCAGCAGCGTTACAGGGGGCCCCGCGGAGACCCAGTACTTC.

The chain recombines TRBV19 with TRBJ1-2; D remains ambiguous. Germline values: CDR1 LNHDA, CDR2 SQIVND (reference sequence). The CDR3 runs 13 residues. With 5 bases removed from V and 5 bases from J, the gap between germline ends came to 12 bases. DNA of the CDR3: TGTGCCAGTAGTCCCGGGCCCGAATATGGCTACACCTTC. Encoded protein: CASSPGPEYGYTF. Supplemented by reference TRBV19 and TRBJ1-2, the full variable domain reads DGGITQSPKYLFRKEGQNVTLSCEQNLNHDAMYWYRQDPGQGLRLIYYSQIVNDFQKGDIAEGYSVSREKKESFPLTVTSAQKNPTAFYLCASSPGPEYGYTFGSGTRLTVV.

This clone has more than one count but fewer than ten. V usage is TRBV29-1 and J usage is TRBJ2-3, with 9 bases fitting TRBD2. Germline loops: CDR1 SQVTM, CDR2 ANQGSEA. V shed 6 bases and J 2 bases; nucleotides not matched to a gene: 6. The CDR3 contains 14 residues. The CDR3 sequence: CSVPGLANTDTQYF. CDR3 coding DNA: TGCAGCGTGCCCGGACTAGCGAACACAGATACGCAGTATTTT.

As to this clone: Other nucleotide sequences from this sample produce the same CDR3. V gene TRBV7-2 combines with J gene TRBJ2-2; TRBD2 aligns across 7 bases. Germline V gene sequence: CDR1 SGHTA, CDR2 FQGNSA. V lost 1 base and J lost 0; bases outside the gene matches: 2. The CDR3 runs to 16 residues. The CDR3 sequence: CASSLVGTTNTGELFF. The CDR3 region has the DNA TGTGCCAGCAGCTTAGTTGGGACTACGAACACCGGGGAGCTGTTTTTT.

V is TRBV7-9 and J is TRBJ1-3; D not certain. V lost 7 bases, J lost 7 bases, and 8 bases lay in between. The CDR3 totals 11 residues. Germline CDR1 SEHNR, CDR2 FQNEAQ (reference sequence). CDR3 sequence (DNA): TGTGCCAGCACCCAATCCAACACCATATATTTT. Amino acid sequence: CASTQSNTIYF.

This clone was seen a few times. This chain connects TRBV27 to TRBJ2-7; 9 nucleotides match TRBD1. The CDR3 is made up of 17 amino acids. Germline CDR1 is MNHEY and CDR2 is SMNVEV (reference sequence). V lost 5 bases and J lost 4; bases outside the gene matches: 15. The CDR3 loop reads CASSLLPGTGSEYEQYF. As DNA, the CDR3 is TGTGCCAGCAGTCTACTTCCCGGGACAGGGTCTGAGTACGAGCAGTACTTC.

With regard to this clone: This sample includes further DNA sequences coding for the same CDR3. This chain joins TRBV20-1 and TRBJ1-1, with D unresolved. In germline, CDR1 is DFQATT, CDR2 SNEGSKA (reference sequence). The V gene lost 3 bases and the J gene lost 4 bases, with 6 bases spanning the gap. The CDR3 contains 11 residues. The CDR3 is CSARGSTEAFF. CDR3 sequence (DNA): TGCAGTGCTAGGGGTTCCACTGAAGCTTTCTTT.